The 26 T cell receptor beta chains presented below share a single source sample, sequenced in a study of blood T cell repertoires in COVID-19. Clones were read by immunoSEQ multiplex PCR, and TCRdb kept only the in-frame ones, dropping some. The sample includes about 210,000 clones, roughly 75% of them seen just once. The sequencing sample was made of peripheral blood. These receptors all come from a woman aged 70-85 years with acute or convalescent COVID-19.

This clone was found once. This chain joins TRBV27 and TRBJ1-5, with D perhaps matching TRBD1 (5 bases). CDR1 is MNHEY and CDR2 is SMNVEV in the germline V gene (reference sequence). The CDR3 is 16 residues long. Deletions cut 2 bases from V and 0 bases from J, with 11 bases between. The CDR3 DNA reads TGTGCCAGCAGTTTAAAAGGGGCTTATAGCAATCAGCCCCAGCATTTT. Encoded protein: CASSLKGAYSNQPQHF.

The chain joins TRBV7-8 to TRBJ2-7; 14 bases line up with TRBD2. The junction had 10 bases not matched to a gene; V was cut back by 3 bases and J by 6 bases. There are 17 residues in the CDR3. The germline V gene encodes CDR1 SGHVS and CDR2 FQNEAQ. For the CDR3, the DNA is TGTGCCAGCAGCTTGACTAGCGGGGGGGCGGCGGTAATCGAGCAGTACGTC. Residues: CASSLTSGGAAVIEQYV.

The rearrangement joins TRBV2 to TRBJ2-4; 10 bases align to TRBD2. CDR3 length: 13 amino acids. Losses at the gene ends were 10 bases for V and 8 bases for J; bases not matched to a gene: 8. Germline V lookup: CDR1 SNHLY, CDR2 FYNNEI. As DNA, the CDR3 is TGTGCCACTCGACAGCGGGGGGGCCACATTCAGTACTTC. Encoded protein: CATRQRGGHIQYF.

This sequence joins TRBV24-1 and TRBJ2-3; 9 bases line up with TRBD1. This CDR3 has 15 residues. CDR1 is KGHDR, CDR2 SFDVKD, per germline. The V segment lost 4 bases and the J segment 3 bases; nucleotides outside the gene matches: 4. CDR3 sequence: CATSDAGQGTDTQYF. Here the CDR3 DNA reads TGTGCCACCAGTGACGCTGGACAGGGGACAGATACGCAGTATTTT.

V usage is TRBV24-1 and J usage is TRBJ2-7, with TRBD2 identical over 10 bases. The CDR3 spans 14 residues. CDR1 and CDR2 (germline): KGHDR, SFDVKD. V gave up 6 bases and J gave up 5 bases; unmatched junction bases: 6. For the CDR3, the DNA is TGTGCCACCAGTTCTAGCGGGGGTGGGAACGAGCAGTACTTC. Protein product: CATSSSGGGNEQYF.

V usage is TRBV18 and J usage is TRBJ2-1, with 9 bases that match TRBD2. V lost 1 base to trimming and J lost 6 bases; unmatched junction nucleotides: 1. The CDR3 is made up of 14 amino acids. Per germline, CDR1 KGHSH and CDR2 LQKENI. CDR3 sequence (DNA): TGTGCCAGCTCACCACTGGGACTAGCCAATGAGCAGTTCTTC. Protein product: CASSPLGLANEQFF.

The chain uses TRBV6-2 or TRBV6-3 and TRBJ2-1; TRBD2 matches at 7 bases. V trimming: 2 bases; J trimming: 0 bases; junction bases outside the gene matches: 7. Germline lookup yields CDR1 MNHEY and CDR2 SVGEGT. The CDR3 covers 17 residues. In DNA, the CDR3 is TGTGCCAGCAGTTACCACCTTGGCGGGGGCTCCTACAATGAGCAGTTCTTC. It codes for CASSYHLGGGSYNEQFF.

This clone was picked up a small number of times. This chain uses TRBV5-1 with TRBJ2-7, with unresolved D. The CDR3 is made up of 15 amino acids. Trimming took off 0 bases at V and 2 bases at J, with 12 bases between the two ends. CDR1 and CDR2 from the germline V gene are SGHRS and YFSETQ. CDR3 residues: CASSLAQVSPYEQYV. The CDR3 DNA follows: TGCGCCAGCAGCTTGGCTCAGGTGTCCCCCTACGAGCAGTACGTC.

The chain employs TRBV4-2 and TRBJ2-5; D may be TRBD2 (6 bases). V gave up 4 bases and J gave up 2 bases, with 11 bases separating them. The length of the CDR3 is 14 residues. Germline V lookup: CDR1 LGHNA, CDR2 YNFKEQ. CDR3: CASSRDSLQETQYF. The CDR3 coding sequence is TGTGCCAGCAGCCGGGACTCCCTTCAAGAGACCCAGTACTTC.

The chain combines TRBV24-1 with TRBJ2-2; D gene ambiguous. Germline assignment: CDR1 KGHDR and CDR2 SFDVKD. The V end lost 3 bases, the J end lost 3 bases, and 16 bases lay between the germline ends. The CDR3 covers 17 residues. The CDR3 DNA reads TGTGCCACCAGTGATGTTAGACCGGGTAGTTACACCGGGGAGCTGTTTTTT. Protein sequence: CATSDVRPGSYTGELFF.

The chain has TRBV5-1 and TRBJ1-1; TRBD1 agrees at 7 bases. Germline V gene data show CDR1 as SGHRS and CDR2 as YFSETQ. V lost 0 bases and J lost 0; bases outside the gene matches: 2. The CDR3 runs to 15 residues. This CDR3 is CASSLGQGLNTEAFF. As DNA, the CDR3 is TGCGCCAGCAGCTTGGGACAGGGCCTGAACACTGAAGCTTTCTTT.

The chain uses TRBV6-1 and TRBJ1-3; D ambiguous. Germline values: CDR1 MNHNS, CDR2 SASEGT. There are 15 residues in the CDR3. The V end was cut by 1 base, the J end by 4 bases, with 11 bases between. Here the CDR3 reads CASSEDQVGGNTIYF. The DNA for the CDR3 is TGTGCCAGCAGTGAAGACCAGGTTGGCGGAAACACCATATATTTT.

This clone has a handful of counts. The gene calls are TRBV9 and TRBJ2-2; 9 bases fit TRBD2. The CDR3 runs 17 residues. Germline V CDR1 and CDR2: SGDLS, YYNGEE. V was clipped by 3 bases and J by 2 bases; unmatched bases: 8. In DNA form, the CDR3 reads TGTGCCAGCAGCGACTCTCTAGCGGGGTTAAACACCGGGGAGCTGTTTTTT. Translating it yields CASSDSLAGLNTGELFF.

The genes are TRBV3-1 (or the pseudogene TRBV3-2) and TRBJ2-7; 10 nucleotides agree with TRBD2. CDR1 and CDR2 from the germline V gene are LGHDT and YNNKEL (reference sequence). The CDR3 runs 15 residues. Trimming at V came to 4 bases and at J to 3 bases, leaving 6 bases not matched to a gene. This CDR3 is CASSPPGLANYEQYF. CDR3 sequence (DNA): TGTGCCAGCAGCCCCCCGGGACTAGCGAACTACGAGCAGTACTTC.

This clone was found once. The chain employs TRBV18 and TRBJ2-5; tentatively, D is TRBD1 (6 bases). Germline V gene sequence: CDR1 KGHSH, CDR2 LQKENI. The CDR3 consists of 14 residues. The V gene lost 2 bases and the J gene lost 4 bases, with 11 bases spanning the gap. CDR3 nucleotide sequence: TGTGCCAGCTCACCAACGACAGGATTAGAGACCCAGTACTTC. Translation gives CASSPTTGLETQYF. The entire variable domain, with the rest obtained from reference TRBV18 and TRBJ2-5, is as follows: NAGVMQNPRHLVRRRGQEARLRCSPMKGHSHVYWYRQLPEEGLKFMVYLQKENIIDESGMPKERFSAEFPKEGPSILRIQQVVRGDSAAYFCASSPTTGLETQYFGPGTRLLVL.

This clone was seen only once. The V and J genes are TRBV2 and TRBJ2-3; the match to TRBD1 covers 7 bases. Trimming at V came to 3 bases and at J to 2 bases, leaving 5 bases not matched to a gene. Germline values: CDR1 SNHLY, CDR2 FYNNEI. This CDR3 contains 15 residues. CDR3 nucleotide sequence: TGTGCCAGCAGTGATAGGACAGGTTTCACAGATACGCAGTATTTT. This sequence encodes CASSDRTGFTDTQYF.

The chain has TRBV9 and TRBJ1-6, with 8 bases lining up with TRBD1. Germline CDR1 reads SGDLS; CDR2 reads YYNGEE. CDR3 length: 15 residues. V dropped 4 bases and J dropped 7; count of bases not matched to a gene: 7. CDR3 coding DNA: TGTGCCAGCAGCCCCCGGACAGGGTACAATTCACCCCTCCACTTT. Translating it yields CASSPRTGYNSPLHF. The full variable domain, its missing parts supplied by reference TRBV9 and TRBJ1-6, is DSGVTQTPKHLITATGQRVTLRCSPRSGDLSVYWYQQSLDQGLQFLIQYYNGEERAKGNILERFSAQQFPDLHSELNLSSLELGDSALYFCASSPRTGYNSPLHFGNGTRLTVT.

The V gene is TRBV11-2, the J gene TRBJ2-3; a possible D gene is TRBD1 (6 bases). The germline gives CDR1 SGHAT, CDR2 FQNNGV. Between the trimmed V and J ends, which lost 5 bases and 4 bases, there was a span of 16 bases. This CDR3 has 15 amino acids. CDR3 amino acids: CASSETGPVPDTQYF. The CDR3 coding sequence is TGTGCCAGCAGCGAAACAGGGCCGGTACCAGATACGCAGTATTTT. The whole variable domain, remainder taken from reference TRBV11-2 and TRBJ2-3, is EAGVAQSPRYKIIEKRQSVAFWCNPISGHATLYWYQQILGQGPKLLIQFQNNGVVDDSQLPKDRFSAERLKGVDSTLKIQPAKLEDSAVYLCASSETGPVPDTQYFGPGTRLTVL.

This clone has only one observation. The rearrangement joins TRBV6-5 to TRBJ1-1; D gene uncertain. Looked up from germline, CDR1 is MNHEY and CDR2 is SVGAGI. The CDR3 has 10 residues. The ends were cut back, 6 bases at V and 6 bases at J, with 5 bases in the middle. The CDR3 DNA sequence: TGTGCCAGCAGGGGCCCTGAAGCTTTCTTT. It yields the protein CASRGPEAFF.

The rearrangement joins TRBV2 to TRBJ2-1, with 9 bases fitting TRBD2. Germline lookup yields CDR1 SNHLY and CDR2 FYNNEI. CDR3 length: 15 residues. With 8 bases clipped from V and 5 bases from J, the junction kept 10 bases outside the gene matches. CDR3 DNA: TGTGCCAGCCTCCGAGGGGCTAGCGGGGACAATGAGCAGTTCTTC. This encodes CASLRGASGDNEQFF.

The rearrangement links TRBV20-1 to TRBJ2-1, with a possible D match to TRBD2 (6 bases). There are 15 residues in the CDR3. V was cut by 3 bases and J by 0 bases, with 12 bases left in between. Germline V gene sequence: CDR1 DFQATT, CDR2 SNEGSKA (reference sequence). The chain's CDR3 is CSASGGGSSYNEQFF. In nucleotides, the CDR3 is TGCAGTGCTAGTGGTGGGGGGAGCTCCTACAATGAGCAGTTCTTC.

The rearrangement uses TRBV5-1 and TRBJ2-3; 7 nucleotides agree with TRBD1. Germline loops: CDR1 SGHRS, CDR2 YFSETQ. The ends lost 2 bases at V and 1 base at J; junction bases unmatched: 1. The CDR3 loop spans 14 amino acids. The CDR3 here is CASSFGQGTDTQYF. In nucleotides, the CDR3 is TGCGCCAGCAGCTTCGGACAGGGCACAGATACGCAGTATTTT.

The chain recombines TRBV7-2 with TRBJ2-3; 7 nucleotides match TRBD2. V was pared by 8 bases and J by 5 bases, with 1 base of the junction left unmatched. The CDR3 contains 11 residues. Germline values: CDR1 SGHTA, CDR2 FQGNSA. The DNA of the CDR3 is TGTGCCAGCTGGGGGGGAGATACGCAGTATTTT. It specifies CASWGGDTQYF.

This clone has a single count. The V and J genes are TRBV11-3 and TRBJ1-1; D is ambiguous. Deletions cut 2 bases from V and 1 base from J, with 5 bases between. Germline CDR1 and CDR2: SGHNT and YENEEA. The CDR3 is 13 amino acids. The CDR3 sequence: CASSLSQNTEAFF. DNA of the CDR3: TGTGCCAGCAGCTTATCCCAGAACACTGAAGCTTTCTTT.

This clone was observed a handful of times. The DNA of the CDR3 is TGTGCCAGCAGTCCAGACAATGAGCAGTTCTTC. This translates into CASSPDNEQFF. V gene TRBV12-3 or TRBV12-4 combines with J gene TRBJ2-1; D unclear. The CDR3 runs to 11 residues. Trimming took 5 bases from V and 5 from J, leaving 4 bases between them.

The chain recombines TRBV5-4 with TRBJ2-2; 9 nucleotides match TRBD1. V dropped 1 base and J dropped 6; count of bases not matched to a gene: 7. This CDR3 region has 16 residues. Germline lookup yields CDR1 SGHNT and CDR2 YYREEE (reference sequence). The chain's CDR3 is CASSLRGQGSPGELFF. In DNA, the CDR3 is TGTGCCAGCAGCTTGCGCGGACAGGGGAGCCCCGGGGAGCTGTTTTTT.